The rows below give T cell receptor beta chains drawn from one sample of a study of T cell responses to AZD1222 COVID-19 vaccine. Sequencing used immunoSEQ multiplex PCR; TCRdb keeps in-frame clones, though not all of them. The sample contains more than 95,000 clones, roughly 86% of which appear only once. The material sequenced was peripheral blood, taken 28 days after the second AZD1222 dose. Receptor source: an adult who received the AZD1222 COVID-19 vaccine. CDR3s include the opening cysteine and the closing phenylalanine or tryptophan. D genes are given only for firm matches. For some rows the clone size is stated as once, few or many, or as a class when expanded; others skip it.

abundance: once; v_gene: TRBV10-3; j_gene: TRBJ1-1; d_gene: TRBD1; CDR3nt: TGTGCCATCAGGGTCGGACAGGGAATGACTGAAGCTTTCTTT; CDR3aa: CAIRVGQGMTEAFF
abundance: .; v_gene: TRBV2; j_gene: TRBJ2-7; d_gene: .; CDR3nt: TGTGCCAGCAGGGGGGGGACAGTCTACGAGCAGTACTTC; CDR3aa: CASRGGTVYEQYF
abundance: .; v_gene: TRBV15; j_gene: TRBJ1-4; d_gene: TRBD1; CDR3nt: TGTGCCACCAGCAGAAGCCGGGACAGGGGGCTTGTTAATGAAAAACTGTTTTTT; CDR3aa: CATSRSRDRGLVNEKLFF
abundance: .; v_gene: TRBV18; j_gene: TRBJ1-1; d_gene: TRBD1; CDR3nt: TGTGCCAGCTCACCGCGACAGGGATGGGACACTGAAGCTTTCTTT; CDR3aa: CASSPRQGWDTEAFF
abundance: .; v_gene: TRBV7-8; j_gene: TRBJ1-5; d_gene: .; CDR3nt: TGTGCCAGCAGCTTCTTCGGGCGCAATCAGCCCCAGCATTTT; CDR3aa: CASSFFGRNQPQHF
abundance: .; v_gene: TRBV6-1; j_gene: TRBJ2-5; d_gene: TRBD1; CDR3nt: TGTGCCAGCAGTGACAGTTTCTTCAGGGGGCGGCAAGAGACCCAGTACTTC; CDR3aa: CASSDSFFRGRQETQYF
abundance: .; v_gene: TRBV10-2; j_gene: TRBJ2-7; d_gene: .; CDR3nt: TGCGCCAGCAGTCCTGCCTACGAGCAGTACTTC; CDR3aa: CASSPAYEQYF
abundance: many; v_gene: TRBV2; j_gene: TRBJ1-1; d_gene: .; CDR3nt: TGTGCCAGCACGGCTGGGAGGAACACTGAAGCTTTCTTT; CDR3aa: CASTAGRNTEAFF
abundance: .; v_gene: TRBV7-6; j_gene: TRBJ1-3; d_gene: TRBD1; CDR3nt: TGTGCCAGCAGCCCGGGACAGGGGGTCGGAAACACCATATATTTT; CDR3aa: CASSPGQGVGNTIYF
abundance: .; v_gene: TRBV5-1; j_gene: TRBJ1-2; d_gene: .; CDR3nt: TGCGCCAGCAGTATTCTTCCGCCTATGGGAAGACCGGATGGCTACACCTTC; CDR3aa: CASSILPPMGRPDGYTF
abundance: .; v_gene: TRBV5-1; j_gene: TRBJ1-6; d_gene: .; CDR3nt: TGCGCCAGCAGCTCGACAGCTCCAGGTTCACCCCTCCACTTT; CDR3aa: CASSSTAPGSPLHF
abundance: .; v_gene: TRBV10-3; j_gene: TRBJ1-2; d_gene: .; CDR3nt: TGTGCCATCAGGGGAGGGGTGAACTATGGCTACACCTTC; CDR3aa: CAIRGGVNYGYTF
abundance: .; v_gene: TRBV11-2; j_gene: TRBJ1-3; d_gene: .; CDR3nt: TGTGCCAGCAGCTGGCAAGGAAACACCATATATTTT; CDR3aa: CASSWQGNTIYF
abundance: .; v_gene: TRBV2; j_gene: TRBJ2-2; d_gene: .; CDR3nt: TGTGCCAGCAGACTAGCCGGGGAGCTGTTTTTT; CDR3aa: CASRLAGELFF
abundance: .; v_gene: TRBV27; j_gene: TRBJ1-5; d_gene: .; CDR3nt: TGTGCCAGCAAACCCTCAGGGAGCAATCAGCCCCAGCATTTT; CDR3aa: CASKPSGSNQPQHF
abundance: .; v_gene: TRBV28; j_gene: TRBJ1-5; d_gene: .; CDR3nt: TGTGCCAGCAGTTTTGGGGAAGAGAACCATAGCAATCAGCCCCAGCATTTT; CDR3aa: CASSFGEENHSNQPQHF
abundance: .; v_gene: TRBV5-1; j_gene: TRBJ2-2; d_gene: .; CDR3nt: TGCGCCAGCAGCTTGTTAAAGGACACCGGGGAGCTGTTTTTT; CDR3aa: CASSLLKDTGELFF
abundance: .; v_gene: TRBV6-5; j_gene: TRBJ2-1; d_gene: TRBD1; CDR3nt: TGTGCCAGCAGGAGACAGGGGGCTGTAGAGCAGTTCTTC; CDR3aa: CASRRQGAVEQFF
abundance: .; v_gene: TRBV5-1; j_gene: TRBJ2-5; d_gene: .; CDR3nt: TGCGCCAGCAGTTCCTTTGAACAGCGGGAGACCCAGTACTTC; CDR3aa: CASSSFEQRETQYF
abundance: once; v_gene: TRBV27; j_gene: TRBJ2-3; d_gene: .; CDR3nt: TGTGCCAGCAGTCGACTCTCGGAGGATACGCAGTATTTT; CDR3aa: CASSRLSEDTQYF
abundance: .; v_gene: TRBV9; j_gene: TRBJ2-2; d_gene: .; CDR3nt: TGTGCCAGCAGCGTAGAGTTCGGGGGCACCGGGGAGCTGTTTTTT; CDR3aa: CASSVEFGGTGELFF
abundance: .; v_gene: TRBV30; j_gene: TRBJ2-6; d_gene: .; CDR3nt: TGTGCCTGTGCCCAGGCCTCTGGGGCCAACGTCCTGACTTTC; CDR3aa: CACAQASGANVLTF
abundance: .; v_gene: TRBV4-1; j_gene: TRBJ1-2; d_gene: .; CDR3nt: TGCGCCAGCAGCCAAGAAAGGACAGTTAATTATGGCTACACCTTC; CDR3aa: CASSQERTVNYGYTF
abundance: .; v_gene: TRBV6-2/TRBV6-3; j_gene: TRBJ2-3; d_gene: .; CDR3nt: TGTGCCAGCAGCCCTTATAACCAGGGCACAGATACGCAGTATTTT; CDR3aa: CASSPYNQGTDTQYF
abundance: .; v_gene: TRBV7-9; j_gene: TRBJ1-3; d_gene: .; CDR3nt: TGTGCCAGCAGCTGGGCCAGGGAGACGGGAAACACCATATATTTT; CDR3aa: CASSWARETGNTIYF